This entry lists 29 T cell receptor beta chains sequenced from one sample in a study of T cells in Graves' hyperthyroidism and ophthalmopathy. RNA transcripts provided the source from which TCR beta CDR3 regions were amplified. The HTBI primer set was used in a first-round RT-PCR of the TCR CDR3. From the multiplex PCR reads, TCRdb called clonotypes with MiXCR, one entry per CDR3 protein. The sample lists 450,000 to 500,000 distinct CDR3 sequences, under 25% occurring once. The source material was blood. The receptor set was obtained from a woman in her seventies with Graves' ophthalmopathy.

This clonotype turned up a few times. The rearrangement uses TRBV30 and TRBJ2-7; possible D gene TRBD2, 5 bases. V lost 6 bases and J 6 bases, leaving 12 bases between the germline ends. This CDR3 is 11 amino acids long. The germline CDR1 and CDR2 sequences are GTSNPN and SVGIG (reference sequence). CDR3 region: CACTGRAEQYF. CDR3 DNA sequence: TGTGCCTGTACTGGGCGGGCCGAGCAGTACTTC.

J is TRBJ2-3 and V is TRBV5-6; maybe TRBD2 (5 bases). The V end lost 0 bases, the J end lost 0 bases, and 20 bases lay between the germline ends. From germline, CDR1 is SGHDT and CDR2 YYEEEE. The CDR3 has 19 amino acids. This CDR3 is CASSLATSSVWTSTDTQYF. The CDR3 nucleotides are TGTGCCAGCAGCTTGGCCACCTCCTCCGTTTGGACTAGCACAGATACGCAGTATTTT.

The gene calls are TRBV5-5 and TRBJ2-2; D unresolved. This CDR3 has 16 amino acids. V was cut by 0 bases and J by 5 bases, with 14 bases left in between. CDR1 is SGHKS and CDR2 is YYEKEE in the germline V gene (reference sequence). CDR3 coding DNA: TGTGCCAGCAGCTTGGAAAGTGCGTGGGTTACCGGGGAGCTGTTTTTT. It is translated as CASSLESAWVTGELFF.

Worth noting for this clonotype: This clone may be a read error of a much larger clone one base away. The chain employs TRBV7-2 and TRBJ2-3; 10 bases match TRBD2. The CDR3 loop spans 20 amino acids. Germline CDR1 SGHTA, CDR2 FQGNSA. The CDR3, as DNA: TGTGCCAGCAGCTTAAGGCAGTTCATGGCTAGCGGGAGCGGGGGAGATACGCGGTATTTT. It codes for CASSLRQFMASGSGGDTRYF.

This clonotype was counted a few times. The chain carries TRBV5-1 and TRBJ2-5, with D unresolved. Germline CDR1 is SGHRS and CDR2 is YFSETQ. This CDR3 spans 12 amino acids. The germline V and J ends were trimmed by 4 bases and 2 bases, with 6 bases remaining between them. CDR3 in amino acids: CASSQQQETQYF. Written as DNA, the CDR3 is TGCGCCAGCAGCCAACAGCAAGAGACCCAGTACTTC.

This clonotype was counted only a few times. The V and J genes are TRBV7-8 and TRBJ1-1, with D unclear. V was cut by 1 base and J by 5 bases, with 14 bases left in between. Germline V gives CDR1 SGHVS, CDR2 FQNEAQ. This CDR3 has 15 residues. CDR3 residues: CASSLVWQSRTEAFF. Here the CDR3 DNA reads TGTGCCAGCAGCTTAGTGTGGCAGTCACGGACTGAAGCTTTCTTT.

V is TRBV20-1 and J is TRBJ2-5, with TRBD1 matching 7 bases. V gave up 4 bases and J gave up 4 bases; unmatched junction bases: 6. CDR1 is DFQATT and CDR2 is SNEGSKA in the germline V gene (reference sequence). This CDR3 is 13 amino acids long. The CDR3 sequence: CSAIRGSRETQYF. For the CDR3, the DNA is TGCAGTGCTATCAGGGGGTCGCGAGAGACCCAGTACTTC.

This clonotype was found a few times. The V and J genes are TRBV28 and TRBJ2-1, with 8 bases identical to TRBD2. Looked up from germline, CDR1 is MDHEN and CDR2 is SYDVKM. V lost 6 bases to trimming and J lost 4 bases; unmatched junction nucleotides: 11. The CDR3 has 16 amino acids. Written as DNA, the CDR3 is TGTGCCAGCAGCCTAATAACTAGCGGACGATACAATGAGCAGTTCTTC. Protein sequence: CASSLITSGRYNEQFF.

The V gene is TRBV3-1, the J gene TRBJ2-7; weak D call: TRBD2 (6 bases). Germline CDR1 LGHDT, CDR2 YNNKEL (reference sequence). This CDR3 comprises 13 residues. Between the trimmed V and J ends, which lost 4 bases and 7 bases, there was a span of 14 bases. CDR3: CASSLGDGGEQYF. DNA for the CDR3: TGTGCCAGCAGCCTGGGGGACGGGGGAGAGCAGTACTTC.

The chain uses TRBV5-1 and TRBJ2-3; TRBD1 or TRBD2 may be the D gene (6 bases each). Germline V gene data show CDR1 as SGHRS and CDR2 as YFSETQ. The length of the CDR3 is 16 residues. V was shortened by 4 bases and J by 2 bases, with 17 bases between the two germline ends. The CDR3: CASSPGADSFTDTQYF. CDR3 in DNA: TGCGCCAGCAGCCCGGGGGCAGACAGCTTCACAGATACGCAGTATTTT.

The chain has TRBV12-5 and TRBJ2-7; 8 nucleotides line up with TRBD2. Germline V lookup: CDR1 LGHNT, CDR2 FRNRAP. V gave up 6 bases and J gave up 2 bases; unmatched junction bases: 12. The CDR3 has 16 amino acids. The CDR3 coding sequence is TGTGCTAGTGGCCCGACTAGCGATGCGCCTACCTACGAGCAGTACTTC. As protein: CASGPTSDAPTYEQYF.

This clonotype was observed many times. The CDR3 here is CASSLAWVEEQYF. CDR3 DNA: TGTGCCAGCAGCTTAGCGTGGGTGGAAGAGCAGTACTTC. The chain links TRBV7-9 to TRBJ2-7, with D uncertain. Germline V gives CDR1 SEHNR, CDR2 FQNEAQ (reference sequence). V lost 0 bases to trimming and J lost 7 bases, with 10 bases between them. CDR3 size: 13 residues.

In this sample, this clonotype turned up many times. The chain recombines TRBV7-2 with TRBJ1-1; TRBD1 agrees at 8 bases. CDR1 is SGHTA, CDR2 FQGNSA, per germline. This CDR3 is 13 amino acids long. V shed 4 bases, J shed 5 bases, and the junction held 3 bases outside the gene matches. The CDR3 DNA reads as TGTGCCAGCAGCTCCAGGGGGCCAACTGAAGCTTTCTTT. This translates into CASSSRGPTEAFF.

The table lists this clonotype with a few counts. The chain uses TRBV4-1 and TRBJ2-5; D assignment may be TRBD1 or TRBD2 (5 bases each). Trimming removed 1 base at V and 5 bases at J, with 14 bases between. The CDR3 has 15 amino acids. CDR1 is MGHRA and CDR2 is YSYEKL in the germline V gene. As DNA, the CDR3 is TGCGCCAGCAGCCAAGTTGGGACCCCCCGGGAGACCCAGTACTTC. Amino acid sequence: CASSQVGTPRETQYF.

This clonotype has more than one count but fewer than ten. The J gene is TRBJ1-3, the V gene TRBV6-1; unclear D gene. This CDR3 region has 14 residues. In germline, CDR1 is MNHNS, CDR2 SASEGT. Trimming took off 6 bases at V and 0 bases at J, with 9 bases between the two ends. CDR3 DNA sequence: TGTGCCAGCAGCCCACCGGACTCTGGAAACACCATATATTTT. Amino acid sequence: CASSPPDSGNTIYF.

The rearrangement uses TRBV5-1 and TRBJ1-2; D is ambiguous. The length of the CDR3 is 13 residues. V shed 5 bases and J shed 4 bases, with 12 bases lying between them. Germline V gene sequence: CDR1 SGHRS, CDR2 YFSETQ. The CDR3 spells CASSSGSSYGYTF. The CDR3 bases are TGCGCCAGCAGTTCAGGTTCGAGCTATGGCTACACCTTC.

The CDR3 nucleotides are TGCGCCAGCAGCTTCACGGGACAGGGGACGGGAAAACTGTTTTTT. Encoded protein: CASSFTGQGTGKLFF. The genes are TRBV4-1 and TRBJ1-4; TRBD1 matches at 10 bases. The CDR3 spans 15 residues. Looked up from germline, CDR1 is MGHRA and CDR2 is YSYEKL. V dropped 5 bases and J dropped 10; count of bases not matched to a gene: 10.

The V gene is TRBV5-1, the J gene TRBJ2-7; D gene unclear. V was clipped by 4 bases and J by 3 bases, with 11 bases between them. The germline V gene encodes CDR1 SGHRS and CDR2 YFSETQ. This CDR3 comprises 13 residues. CDR3 in amino acids: CASSKTPFYEQYF. CDR3 nucleotides: TGCGCCAGCAGCAAGACTCCTTTCTACGAGCAGTACTTC.

This clonotype was counted between two and nine times. The chain links TRBV7-8 to TRBJ1-6; 8 bases map to TRBD1. CDR3 length: 15 amino acids. The germline CDR1 and CDR2 sequences are SGHVS and FQNEAQ. V was pared by 5 bases and J by 4 bases, with 4 bases of the junction left unmatched. The CDR3 DNA follows: TGTGCCAGCAGCGTAGACAGGGGATATAATTCACCCCTCCACTTT. It is translated as CASSVDRGYNSPLHF.

This clonotype appeared many times. The chain joins TRBV3-1 to TRBJ1-1; 9 nucleotides align to TRBD1. The CDR3 is 14 residues long. Looked up from germline, CDR1 is LGHDT and CDR2 is YNNKEL (reference sequence). Trimming at V came to 4 bases and at J to 3 bases, leaving 3 bases not matched to a gene. In nucleotides, the CDR3 is TGTGCCAGCAGCCGCGGGACAGGGTACACTGAAGCTTTCTTT. Protein: CASSRGTGYTEAFF.

The CDR3 sequence: CSASLKRDTPYGYTF. The CDR3 region has the DNA TGCAGTGCTAGCCTGAAGAGGGACACCCCCTATGGCTACACCTTC. The gene calls are TRBV20-1 and TRBJ1-2; a possible D gene is TRBD1 (6 bases). V lost 3 bases to trimming and J lost 4 bases, with 18 bases between them. The CDR3 is 15 amino acids. The germline V gene has CDR1 DFQATT and CDR2 SNEGSKA (reference sequence).

This clonotype was detected many times. The junction differs from germline at one of its ends, possibly a read error. V and J are TRBV12-3 or TRBV12-4 and TRBJ1-1, with a weak D call TRBD1 (5 bases). CDR3 size: 14 residues. CDR3 in DNA: TGTGCCAGCAGGTTAGATCAGGGTTCCACTGAAGCTTTCTTT. This encodes CASRLDQGSTEAFF.

This clonotype has at least ten counts. This chain connects TRBV7-3 to TRBJ2-3; unclear D gene. The CDR3 covers 13 residues. CDR1 is SGHTA and CDR2 is FQGTGA in the germline V gene. V dropped 5 bases and J dropped 6 bases, with 12 bases sitting between them. CDR3 region: CASSPTPRDTQYF. CDR3 in DNA: TGTGCCAGCAGCCCGACACCTCGGGATACGCAGTATTTT.

The V and J genes are TRBV5-1 and TRBJ2-7; no firm D call. CDR1 and CDR2 from the germline V gene are SGHRS and YFSETQ. Between the trimmed V and J ends, which lost 0 bases and 3 bases, there was a span of 7 bases. The CDR3 loop spans 13 amino acids. In DNA form, the CDR3 reads TGCGCCAGCAGCTTGGTGGCTAGCTACGAGCAGTACTTC. This encodes CASSLVASYEQYF.

The chain joins TRBV20-1 to TRBJ2-3, with D possibly matching TRBD2 (7 bases). CDR3 size: 15 residues. The V end lost 1 base, the J end lost 3 bases, and 14 bases lay between the germline ends. In germline, CDR1 is DFQATT, CDR2 SNEGSKA (reference sequence). CDR3 region: CSARGREGGTDTQYF. CDR3 in DNA: TGCAGTGCTAGAGGAAGGGAGGGGGGAACAGATACGCAGTATTTT.

The sample holds many counts of this clonotype. The rearrangement links TRBV6-1 to TRBJ2-1; possibly TRBD2 for D (5 bases). The germline V and J ends were trimmed by 7 bases and 7 bases, with 23 bases remaining between them. CDR1 MNHNS and CDR2 SASEGT come from the germline V gene. This CDR3 spans 16 amino acids. CDR3 sequence: CASTTSWGARENEQFF. CDR3 bases: TGTGCCAGCACCACCTCTTGGGGAGCCCGAGAGAATGAGCAGTTCTTC.

This rearrangement joins TRBV5-8 to TRBJ1-5, with TRBD1 identical over 8 bases. The CDR3 is 15 amino acids. The ends lost 5 bases at V and 6 bases at J; junction bases unmatched: 10. Germline values: CDR1 SGHTS, CDR2 YDEGEE. CDR3 residues: CASSRPDRVGQPQHF. CDR3 DNA: TGTGCCAGCAGTCGCCCGGACAGGGTGGGTCAGCCCCAGCATTTT.

This clonotype was seen more than once but under ten times. J is TRBJ2-3 and V is TRBV2; 15 bases align to TRBD2. The CDR3 consists of 16 residues. Germline CDR1 and CDR2: SNHLY and FYNNEI. Trimming removed 6 bases from V and 3 bases from J; junction bases left unmatched: 4. The CDR3: CASSKGTSGRTDTQYF. The DNA of the CDR3 is TGTGCCAGCAGCAAAGGGACTAGCGGGAGGACAGATACGCAGTATTTT.

The V call is TRBV5-5, the J call TRBJ1-2, with D possibly matching TRBD1 (5 bases). This CDR3 has 13 amino acids. The V end was cut by 4 bases, the J end by 8 bases, with 15 bases between. Germline assignment: CDR1 SGHKS and CDR2 YYEKEE (reference sequence). The CDR3 loop is CASSPGTGWGYTF. The CDR3 region has the DNA TGTGCCAGCAGCCCCGGGACGGGGTGGGGCTACACCTTC.